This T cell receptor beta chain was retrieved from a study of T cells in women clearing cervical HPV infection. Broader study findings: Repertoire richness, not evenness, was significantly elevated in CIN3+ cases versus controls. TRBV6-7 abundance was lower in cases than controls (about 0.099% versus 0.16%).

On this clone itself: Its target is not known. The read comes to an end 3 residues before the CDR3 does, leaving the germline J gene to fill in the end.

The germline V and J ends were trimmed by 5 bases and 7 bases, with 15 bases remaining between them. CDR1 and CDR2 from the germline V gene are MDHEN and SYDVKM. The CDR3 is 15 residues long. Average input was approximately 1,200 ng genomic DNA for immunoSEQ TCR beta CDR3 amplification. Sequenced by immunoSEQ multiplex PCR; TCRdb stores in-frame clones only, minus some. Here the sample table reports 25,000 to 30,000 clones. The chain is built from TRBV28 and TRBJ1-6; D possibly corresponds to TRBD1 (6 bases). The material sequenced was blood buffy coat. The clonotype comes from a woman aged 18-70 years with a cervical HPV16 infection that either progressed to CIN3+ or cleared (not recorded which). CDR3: CASSDPGGRNSPLHF. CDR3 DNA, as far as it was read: TGTGCCAGCAGTGACCCGGGGGGCAGGAATTCACCC. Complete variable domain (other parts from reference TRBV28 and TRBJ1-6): DVKVTQSSRYLVKRTGEKVFLECVQDMDHENMFWYRQDPGLGLRLIYFSYDVKMKEKGDIPEGYSVSREKKERFSLILESASTNQTSMYLCASSDPGGRNSPLHFGNGTRLTVT.